The TCR beta chain described here comes from a study of blood T cell repertoires in COVID-19 (dated by TCRdb to 2020 to 2022). With regard to the full study: Collaborator samples came from the United States, Italy and Spain and covered acute and convalescent phases of COVID-19. Where available, HLA class I and class II types were taken from metadata supplied by the sample provider and were not determined by assay-based typing. The material from the prospective study consisted of cDNA or gDNA derived from T cells, B-cell-depleted T cells, or PBMCs. Subjects who had been exposed to COVID-19, were actively infected with it, or had recovered from it provided the deeply sampled blood TCRbeta repertoires that made up the dataset. The samples were drawn from two sources: the first 160 participants of the ongoing ImmuneRACE study, and 950 to 1,500 subjects contributed by 6 global collaborators. The sample metadata nearly always contained a de-identified subject ID, COVID-19 status, age in years and sex. The repertoires were released in a freely available public database meant as a resource for research on the immune response to SARS-CoV-2.

Its CDR3 holds 14 amino acids, cysteine through phenylalanine. Only CDR3 DNA remains: 42 bases, in frame from the first base. V trim: 2 bases; J trim: 12 bases; unmatched bases: 4. Looking up the germline V gene yields CDR1 SGHVS and CDR2 FQNEAQ. Whole blood was collected in K2EDTA tubes by collaborating institutions according to the institutions' own protocols. Collaborator samples were shipped for TCRbeta analysis as frozen whole blood, isolated PBMCs, or DNA extracted from either sample type. Remarks on this clone: The specificity of this receptor is unknown. No much larger clone exists at a distance of one base, and base qualities are not known.

What the authors observed across the whole study: The quantity of clinical and demographic metadata differed by source and by participant and was supplied without curation.

The immunoSEQ Assay, a bias-controlled multiplex PCR, was used to amplify TCRbeta CDR3 regions from genomic DNA. Per the original workflow: The number of nucleated cells in each sample was estimated from the amplification of reference gene primers within the assay. To quantify the absolute abundance of each unique TCRbeta CDR3 rearrangement, sequence reads were collapsed and filtered. Productive Simpson clonality was computed per sample as the square root of Simpson's diversity index over productive rearrangements. This immuneACCESS table, as held by TCRdb, lists in-frame sequences with V and J called but not all clones. Of the missing ones, under half trace to an unresolved V gene in checked studies; the others have no known cause. The V and J calls and the clone size are those of that table, but D and trimming were determined from the DNA. The sample records approximately 150,000 clones, roughly nine tenths of which are singletons. The ten largest account for 18% of the sample.

Input material: peripheral blood. This chain is built from TRBV7-8 and TRBJ1-6, with TRBD1 identical over 10 junction bases. The clonotype comes from a man aged 55 to 70 with active or convalescent COVID-19. The nucleotide sequence is TGTGCCAGCAGCTTATGGACAGGGGGGGAACCCCTCCACTTT. It translates to CASSLWTGGEPLHF.